The T cell receptor beta chain described here comes from a study of beta chain features in type 1 diabetes. All of the isolated RNA was reverse transcribed, so expressed TCRB transcripts were sequenced. About 3.7 million reads per sample were averaged for naive, central memory and regulatory samples. The repertoire was sequenced with immunoSEQ multiplex PCR; TCRdb's copy has only in-frame clones and lacks some. Of 30,000 to 40,000 clones listed, 50% to 75% are singletons. The CDR3 contains 13 residues. CDR1 and CDR2 (germline): MNHEY, SVGAGI. Deletions cut 6 bases from V and 3 bases from J, with 12 bases between. Findings of the study overall: The naive, central memory and Treg TCRB repertoires showed an apparent similarity that was greater among patients than among healthy donors.

About this clone itself: Its antigen is still unknown.

Sequencing input: Tregs from blood. The TCR was taken from a young woman in good health. The chain joins TRBV6-5 to TRBJ2-7, with a weak D call TRBD2 (6 bases). CDR3: CASSPGLNYEQYF. CDR3 coding DNA: TGTGCCAGCAGCCCGGGACTGAACTACGAGCAGTACTTC.